What follows is one TCR beta chain and its context. The data belong to a study of blood T cell repertoires in COVID-19. Study overall: Nucleic acid was either cDNA or gDNA, and it came from T cells, B-cell-depleted T cells, or PBMCs.

This CDR3 has 14 amino acids. Germline values: CDR1 MNHEY, CDR2 SVGAGI. V was clipped by 6 bases and J by 0 bases; unmatched bases: 4. Authors' processing steps: Cell counts per sample came from amplifying reference gene primers. TCRdb's table, derived via immunoSEQ multiplex PCR, lists solely in-frame clones and lacks some. V and J calls and clone size are as listed in that table; D and trimming were resolved from the DNA. The sample consists of around 270,000 clones, 84% of them appearing once. The sample consisted of peripheral blood. The rearrangement joins TRBV6-5 to TRBJ2-7; 8 bases align to TRBD1. This receptor was obtained from a woman in her 40s who had recovered from COVID-19. This CDR3 is CASSPGTGSYEQYF. For the CDR3, the DNA is TGTGCCAGCAGCCCCGGGACAGGCTCCTACGAGCAGTACTTC.